This T cell receptor (beta chain) was recorded in a study of human T cells and chemical hapten exposure. Study conclusions and caveats: Significantly greater numbers of large CDR3 similarity clusters came from expanded TCRs than from controls. The donor cohort had alopecia, so its immune response may not match that of healthy people.

As to time point: patch test 2, 6 weeks after DPC sensitization. Treatment: therapeutic diphenylcyclopropenone sensitization with weekly scalp DPC. Blood draws came before every patch-test application. TCRdb used MiXCR to reprocess the RACE reads, holding one entry per CDR3 protein. Of a few hundred thousand distinct CDR3 sequences listed, under 6.5% were seen once; the top ten hold about 5.6%. About this clonotype itself: Its matching antigen is unknown.

The sequenced sample was whole blood, obtained in connection with sensitization to the hapten diphenylcyclopropenone (DPC). This sequence originates from a woman aged 18-29 years with alopecia areata. Some clones in this sample may be carry-over from other donors' samples.

The CDR3 region has the DNA TGCGCCAGCAGCCTGGGCAGGGGAGACTCCTATAATTCACCCCTCCACTTT. The encoded protein is CASSLGRGDSYNSPLHF. V gene TRBV5-1 combines with J gene TRBJ1-6; tentative D call: TRBD1 (6 bases). V was pared by 4 bases and J by 0 bases, with 14 bases between. Germline values: CDR1 SGHRS, CDR2 YFSETQ. The CDR3 contains 17 residues.